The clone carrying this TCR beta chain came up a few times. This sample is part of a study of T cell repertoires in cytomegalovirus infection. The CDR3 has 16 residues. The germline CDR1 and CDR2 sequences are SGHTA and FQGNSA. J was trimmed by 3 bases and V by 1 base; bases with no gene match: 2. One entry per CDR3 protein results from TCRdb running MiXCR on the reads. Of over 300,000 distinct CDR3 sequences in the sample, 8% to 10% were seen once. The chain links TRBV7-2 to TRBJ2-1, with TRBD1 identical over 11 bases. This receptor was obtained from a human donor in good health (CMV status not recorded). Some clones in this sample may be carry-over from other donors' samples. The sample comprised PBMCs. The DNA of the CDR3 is TGTGCCAGCAGCTTAGGGACAGGGGGCGACTACAATGAGCAGTTCTTC. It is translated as CASSLGTGGDYNEQFF.